This is a list of T cell receptor beta chains from one sample in a study of vaccination effects on CD4 cells after COVID-19. Sequenced by immunoSEQ multiplex PCR; TCRdb stores in-frame clones only, minus some. Of roughly 25,000 clones in the sample, around four fifths were seen once. For these receptors, no antigen is known. The sample was CD4+ T cells from PBMCs cultured with SARS-CoV-2 spike peptides, taken after COVID-19 vaccination. The source is a human donor who received a COVID-19 vaccine. Both conserved end residues are part of each CDR3. Fields, in order: CDR3 protein, CDR3 DNA, clone size, J gene, D gene, V gene. D genes are given only for firm matches. Some rows mark clone size as missing; the rest say once, few, many or name a class of expanded clone.

CDR3: CSVENPGTAGELFF; DNA: TGCAGCGTTGAAAATCCCGGGACAGCCGGGGAGCTGTTTTTT; size: few; J: TRBJ2-2; D: TRBD1; V: TRBV29-1
CDR3: CASSPSDRGREQYF; DNA: TGCGCCAGCAGTCCATCTGATAGGGGGCGCGAGCAGTACTTC; size: NA; J: TRBJ2-7; D: TRBD1; V: TRBV10-1
CDR3: CASSHQQGGYGYTF; DNA: TGCGCCAGCAGCCATCAACAGGGTGGCTATGGCTACACCTTC; size: NA; J: TRBJ1-2; D: NA; V: TRBV4-1
CDR3: CASSDRDGQVLAKNIQYF; DNA: TGTGCCAGCAGCGACCGGGACGGACAAGTACTAGCCAAAAACATTCAGTACTTC; size: NA; J: TRBJ2-4; D: NA; V: TRBV11-2
CDR3: CASSQVNQARNIQYF; DNA: TGTGCCAGCAGCCAAGTTAATCAGGCGAGAAACATTCAGTACTTC; size: NA; J: TRBJ2-4; D: NA; V: TRBV3-1/TRBV3-2
CDR3: CASSKNRDSYYGYTF; DNA: TGCGCCAGCAGTAAAAACCGGGACAGCTACTATGGCTACACCTTC; size: few; J: TRBJ1-2; D: TRBD1; V: TRBV5-1
CDR3: CASSHTKNTGELFF; DNA: TGTGCCAGCAGCCATACTAAGAACACCGGGGAGCTGTTTTTT; size: once; J: TRBJ2-2; D: NA; V: TRBV5-4
CDR3: CASSYRANTEAFF; DNA: TGTGCCAGCAGTTACAGGGCGAACACTGAAGCTTTCTTT; size: NA; J: TRBJ1-1; D: NA; V: TRBV6-5
CDR3: CASSTYTGGPVAEQYF; DNA: TGTGCCAGCAGCACATATACGGGGGGGCCGGTCGCCGAGCAGTACTTC; size: NA; J: TRBJ2-7; D: TRBD2; V: TRBV7-9
CDR3: CASSEGASTSTDTQYF; DNA: TGTGCCAGCTCCGAGGGAGCGTCTACTAGCACAGATACGCAGTATTTT; size: few; J: TRBJ2-3; D: NA; V: TRBV18
CDR3: CASSPPSGGAAGELFF; DNA: TGTGCCAGCTCACCGCCTAGCGGGGGGGCCGCCGGGGAGCTGTTTTTT; size: NA; J: TRBJ2-2; D: TRBD2; V: TRBV18
CDR3: CASSWGGSNTGELFF; DNA: TGCGCCAGCAGCTGGGGTGGTTCGAACACCGGGGAGCTGTTTTTT; size: few; J: TRBJ2-2; D: NA; V: TRBV5-1
CDR3: CASSPGHTVAYNEKLFF; DNA: TGTGCCAGCAGCCCGGGACACACCGTAGCCTATAATGAAAAACTGTTTTTT; size: NA; J: TRBJ1-4; D: NA; V: TRBV5-6
CDR3: CASSIEVSSGVTGGTQYF; DNA: TGTGCCAGTAGTATAGAGGTTTCTAGCGGGGTAACTGGAGGGACCCAGTACTTC; size: NA; J: TRBJ2-5; D: TRBD2; V: TRBV19
CDR3: CASSYRFGSRGLHEQYF; DNA: TGTGCCAGCAGTTACAGGTTTGGTTCCAGGGGGCTTCACGAGCAGTACTTC; size: few; J: TRBJ2-7; D: TRBD1; V: TRBV6-2/TRBV6-3
CDR3: CAWRAGGEQYF; DNA: TGTGCCTGGAGGGCAGGGGGCGAGCAGTACTTC; size: NA; J: TRBJ2-7; D: TRBD1; V: TRBV30
CDR3: CASLPTGARDTQYF; DNA: TGTGCCAGCCTACCAACAGGAGCTCGGGATACGCAGTATTTT; size: few; J: TRBJ2-3; D: NA; V: TRBV6-6
CDR3: CATSDLDRRTDTQYF; DNA: TGTGCCACCAGTGATTTGGACAGACGCACAGATACGCAGTATTTT; size: NA; J: TRBJ2-3; D: NA; V: TRBV24-1
CDR3: CASSPDRGSPLHF; DNA: TGTGCCAGCTCACCGGACAGGGGTTCACCCCTCCACTTT; size: NA; J: TRBJ1-6; D: TRBD1; V: TRBV18
CDR3: CASLPVGGPAPDTQYF; DNA: TGTGCCAGCTTACCTGTCGGGGGGCCGGCCCCAGATACGCAGTATTTT; size: NA; J: TRBJ2-3; D: NA; V: TRBV18
CDR3: CASSYFRRLTIGSGTQYF; DNA: TGTGCCAGCAGTTATTTTCGGCGGCTGACTATCGGATCCGGTACGCAGTATTTT; size: large; J: TRBJ2-3; D: NA; V: TRBV6-2/TRBV6-3